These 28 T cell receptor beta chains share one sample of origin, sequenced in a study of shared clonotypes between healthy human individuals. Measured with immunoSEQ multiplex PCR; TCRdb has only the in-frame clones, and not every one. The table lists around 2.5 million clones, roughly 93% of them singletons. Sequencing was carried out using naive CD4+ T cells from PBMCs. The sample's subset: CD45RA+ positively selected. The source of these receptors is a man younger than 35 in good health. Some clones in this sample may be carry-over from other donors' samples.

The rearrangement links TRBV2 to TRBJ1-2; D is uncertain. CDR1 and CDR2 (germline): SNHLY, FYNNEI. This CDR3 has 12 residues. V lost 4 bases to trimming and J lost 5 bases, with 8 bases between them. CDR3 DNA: TGTGCCAGCAGTGTGAACAGTTATGGCTACACCTTC. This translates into CASSVNSYGYTF.

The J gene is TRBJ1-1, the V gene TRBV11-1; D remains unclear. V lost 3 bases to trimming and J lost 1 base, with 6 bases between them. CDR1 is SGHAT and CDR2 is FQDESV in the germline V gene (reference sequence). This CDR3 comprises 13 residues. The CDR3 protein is CASSLGPNTEAFF. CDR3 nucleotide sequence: TGTGCCAGCAGCTTGGGTCCGAACACTGAAGCTTTCTTT.

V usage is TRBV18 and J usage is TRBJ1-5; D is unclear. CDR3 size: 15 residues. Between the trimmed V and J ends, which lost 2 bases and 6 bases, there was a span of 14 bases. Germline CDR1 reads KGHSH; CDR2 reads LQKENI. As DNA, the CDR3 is TGTGCCAGCTCACCAACTATTATAAGGGTTCAGCCCCAGCATTTT. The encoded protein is CASSPTIIRVQPQHF.

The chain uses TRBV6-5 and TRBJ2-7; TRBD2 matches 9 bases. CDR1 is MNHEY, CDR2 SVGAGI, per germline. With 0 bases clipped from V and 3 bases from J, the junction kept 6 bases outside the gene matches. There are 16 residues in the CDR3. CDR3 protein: CASSYSAGLADYEQYF. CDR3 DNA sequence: TGTGCCAGCAGTTACTCGGCGGGACTAGCCGACTACGAGCAGTACTTC.

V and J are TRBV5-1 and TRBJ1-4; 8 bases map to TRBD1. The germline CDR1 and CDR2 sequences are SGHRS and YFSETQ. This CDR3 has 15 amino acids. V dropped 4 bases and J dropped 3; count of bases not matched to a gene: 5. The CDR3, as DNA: TGCGCCAGCAGCCTTCAGGGGGCCCCTAATGAAAAACTGTTTTTT. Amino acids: CASSLQGAPNEKLFF.

CDR3 nucleotide sequence: TGTGCCAGTAGTACCCTCCGGGACAGGGGGCTCGACGAGCAGTACTTC. Translated, it gives CASSTLRDRGLDEQYF. The chain recombines TRBV19 with TRBJ2-7, with 12 bases lining up with TRBD1. In germline, CDR1 is LNHDA, CDR2 SQIVND (reference sequence). CDR3 length: 16 amino acids. V trimming: 4 bases; J trimming: 5 bases; junction bases outside the gene matches: 9.

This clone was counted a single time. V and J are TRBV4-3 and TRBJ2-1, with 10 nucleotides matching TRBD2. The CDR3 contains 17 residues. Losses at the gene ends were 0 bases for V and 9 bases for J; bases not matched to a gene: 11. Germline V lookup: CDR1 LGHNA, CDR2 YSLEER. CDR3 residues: CASSQDLALAGVVEQFF. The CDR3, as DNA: TGCGCCAGCAGCCAAGATCTCGCGCTAGCGGGAGTTGTTGAGCAGTTCTTC.

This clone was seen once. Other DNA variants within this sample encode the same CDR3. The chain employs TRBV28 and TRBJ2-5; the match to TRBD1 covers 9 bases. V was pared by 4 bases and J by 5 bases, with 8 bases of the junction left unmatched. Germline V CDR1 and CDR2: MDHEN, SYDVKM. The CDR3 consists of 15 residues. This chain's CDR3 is CASSSTGTGKETQYF. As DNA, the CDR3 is TGTGCCAGCAGTTCGACCGGGACAGGGAAGGAGACCCAGTACTTC.

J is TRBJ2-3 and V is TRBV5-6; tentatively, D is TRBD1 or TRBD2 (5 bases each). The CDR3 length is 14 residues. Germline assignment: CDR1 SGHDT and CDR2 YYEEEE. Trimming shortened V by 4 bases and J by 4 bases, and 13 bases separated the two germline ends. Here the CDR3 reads CASSLPGTADTQYF. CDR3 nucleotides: TGTGCCAGCAGCCTTCCCGGGACCGCAGATACGCAGTATTTT.

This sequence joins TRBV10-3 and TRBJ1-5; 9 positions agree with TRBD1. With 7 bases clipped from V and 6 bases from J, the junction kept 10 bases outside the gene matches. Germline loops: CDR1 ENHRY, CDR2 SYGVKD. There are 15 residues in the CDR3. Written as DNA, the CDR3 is TGTGCCATCACTACCGGGACAGGGAGGAGTCAGCCCCAGCATTTT. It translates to CAITTGTGRSQPQHF.

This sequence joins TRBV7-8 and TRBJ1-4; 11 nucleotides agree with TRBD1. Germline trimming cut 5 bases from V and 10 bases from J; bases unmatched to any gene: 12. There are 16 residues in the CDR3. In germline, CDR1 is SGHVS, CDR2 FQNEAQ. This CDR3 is CASSLTRGQGGGKLFF. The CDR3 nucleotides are TGTGCCAGCAGCCTCACGAGGGGACAGGGGGGTGGAAAACTGTTTTTT.

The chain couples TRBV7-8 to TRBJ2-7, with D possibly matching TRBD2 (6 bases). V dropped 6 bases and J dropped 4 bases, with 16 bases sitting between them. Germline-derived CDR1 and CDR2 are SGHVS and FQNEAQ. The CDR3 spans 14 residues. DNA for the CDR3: TGTGCCAGCAGGCGGCCGGGGGAGACTTACGAGCAGTACTTC. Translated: CASRRPGETYEQYF.

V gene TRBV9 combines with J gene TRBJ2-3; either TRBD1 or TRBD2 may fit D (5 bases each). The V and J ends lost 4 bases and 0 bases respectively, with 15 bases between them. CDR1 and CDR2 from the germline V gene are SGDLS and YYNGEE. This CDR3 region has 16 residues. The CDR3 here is CASSFPGTLSTDTQYF. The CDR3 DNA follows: TGTGCCAGCAGCTTCCCCGGGACCTTAAGCACAGATACGCAGTATTTT.

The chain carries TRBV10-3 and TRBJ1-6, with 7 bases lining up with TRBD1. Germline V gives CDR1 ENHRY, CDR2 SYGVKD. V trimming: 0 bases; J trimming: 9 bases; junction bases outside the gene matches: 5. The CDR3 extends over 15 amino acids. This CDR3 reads CAISESRSGGSPLHF. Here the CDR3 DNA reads TGTGCCATCAGTGAGTCGAGGTCAGGGGGTTCACCCCTCCACTTT.

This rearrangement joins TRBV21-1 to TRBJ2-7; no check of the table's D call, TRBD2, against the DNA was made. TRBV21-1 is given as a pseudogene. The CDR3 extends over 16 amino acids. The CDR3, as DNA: TGTGCCAGCAGCAAACTTTCCAGCGGGAGGACACACGAGCAGTACTTC. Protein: CASSKLSSGRTHEQYF.

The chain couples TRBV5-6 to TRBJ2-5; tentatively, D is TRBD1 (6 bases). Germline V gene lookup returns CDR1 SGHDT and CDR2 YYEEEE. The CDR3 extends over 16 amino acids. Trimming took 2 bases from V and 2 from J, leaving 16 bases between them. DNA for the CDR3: TGTGCCAGCAGCTTAATCGACAGGAAGCCACAAGAGACCCAGTACTTC. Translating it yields CASSLIDRKPQETQYF.

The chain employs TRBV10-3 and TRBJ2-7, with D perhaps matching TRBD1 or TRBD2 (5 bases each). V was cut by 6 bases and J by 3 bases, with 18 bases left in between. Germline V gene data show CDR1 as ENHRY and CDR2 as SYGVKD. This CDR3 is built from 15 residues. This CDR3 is CAIRYGTGTVYEQYF. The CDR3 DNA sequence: TGTGCCATCAGATATGGGACCGGCACCGTCTACGAGCAGTACTTC.

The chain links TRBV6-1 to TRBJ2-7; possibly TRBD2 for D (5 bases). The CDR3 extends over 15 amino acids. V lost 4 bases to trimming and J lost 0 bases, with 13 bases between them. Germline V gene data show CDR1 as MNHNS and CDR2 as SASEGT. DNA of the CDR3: TGTGCCAGCAGTGCTTCGACTGGGAGCTCCTACGAGCAGTACTTC. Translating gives CASSASTGSSYEQYF.

The CDR3 DNA reads TGTGCCAGCAGTGCTCCAGGGTTTCTTGGCTACACCTTC. Translating it yields CASSAPGFLGYTF. V gene TRBV28 combines with J gene TRBJ1-2; weak D call: TRBD1 (5 bases). The V end lost 5 bases, the J end lost 7 bases, and 14 bases lay between the germline ends. The CDR3 is 13 residues long. Germline-derived CDR1 and CDR2 are MDHEN and SYDVKM.

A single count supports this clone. CDR3 nucleotides: TGTGCCAGCAGCTTAGTTGTGGCTAGCAGGCCCTACAATGAGCAGTTCTTC. Residues: CASSLVVASRPYNEQFF. J is TRBJ2-1 and V is TRBV11-2; TRBD2 is a possible D gene (5 bases). V was cut by 1 base and J by 2 bases, with 15 bases left in between. The CDR3 sequence is 17 residues long. Looked up from germline, CDR1 is SGHAT and CDR2 is FQNNGV.

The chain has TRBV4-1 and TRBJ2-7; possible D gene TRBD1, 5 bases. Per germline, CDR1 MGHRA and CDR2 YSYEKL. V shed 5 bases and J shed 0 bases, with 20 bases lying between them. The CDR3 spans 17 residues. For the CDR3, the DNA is TGCGCCAGCAGCAAGGTCGACGGCAGGGCCATCTCCTACGAGCAGTACTTC. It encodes CASSKVDGRAISYEQYF.

The CDR3 protein is CASSLSFTDTQYF. As DNA, the CDR3 is TGTGCCAGCAGTTTGTCGTTTACAGATACGCAGTATTTT. The V call is TRBV28, the J call TRBJ2-3; unclear D gene. The V end was cut by 3 bases, the J end by 3 bases, with 7 bases between. The CDR3 contains 13 residues. CDR1 and CDR2 from the germline V gene are MDHEN and SYDVKM.

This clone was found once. CDR3 DNA sequence: TGTGCCAGCAGCCATTGGTTTAGGGGGGAGAACACTGAAGCTTTCTTT. Its translation is CASSHWFRGENTEAFF. This sequence joins TRBV5-4 and TRBJ1-1; TRBD1 might be the D (6 bases). CDR3 length: 16 amino acids. In germline, CDR1 is SGHNT, CDR2 YYREEE (reference sequence). Trimming pared 4 bases from V and 1 base from J, leaving 17 bases between. Full variable domain (missing parts from reference TRBV5-4 and TRBJ1-1): ETGVTQSPTHLIKTRGQQVTLRCSSQSGHNTVSWYQQALGQGPQFIFQYYREEENGRGNFPPRFSGLQFPNYSSELNVNALELDDSALYLCASSHWFRGENTEAFFGQGTRLTVV.

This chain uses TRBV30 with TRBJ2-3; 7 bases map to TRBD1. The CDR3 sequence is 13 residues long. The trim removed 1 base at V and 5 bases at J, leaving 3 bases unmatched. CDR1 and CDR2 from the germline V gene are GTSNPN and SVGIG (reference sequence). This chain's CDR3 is CAWSEGARDTQYF. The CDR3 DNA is TGTGCCTGGAGTGAGGGGGCGCGAGATACGCAGTATTTT. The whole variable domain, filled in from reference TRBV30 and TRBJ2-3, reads SQTIHQWPATLVQPVGSPLSLECTVEGTSNPNLYWYRQAAGRGLQLLFYSVGIGQISSEVPQNLSASRPQDRQFILSSKKLLLSDSGFYLCAWSEGARDTQYFGPGTRLTVL.

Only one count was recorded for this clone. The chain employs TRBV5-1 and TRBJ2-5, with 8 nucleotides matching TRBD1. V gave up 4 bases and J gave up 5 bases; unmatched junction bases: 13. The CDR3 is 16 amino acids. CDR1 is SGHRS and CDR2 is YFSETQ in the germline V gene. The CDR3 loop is CASSPHMTGVGETQYF. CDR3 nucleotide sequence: TGCGCCAGCAGCCCGCACATGACAGGGGTCGGCGAGACCCAGTACTTC.

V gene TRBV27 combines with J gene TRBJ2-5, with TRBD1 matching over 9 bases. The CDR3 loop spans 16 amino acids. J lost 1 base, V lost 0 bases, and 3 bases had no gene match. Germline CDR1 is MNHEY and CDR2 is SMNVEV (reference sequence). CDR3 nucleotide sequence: TGTGCCAGCAGTTTATCTCCGGGACAGGGCCAAGAGACCCAGTACTTC. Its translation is CASSLSPGQGQETQYF.

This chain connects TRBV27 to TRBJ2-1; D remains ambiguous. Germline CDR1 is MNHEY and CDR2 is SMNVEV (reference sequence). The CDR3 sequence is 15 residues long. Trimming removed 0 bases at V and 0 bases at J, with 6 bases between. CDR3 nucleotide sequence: TGTGCCAGCAGTTTATCGGTCCACTCCTACAATGAGCAGTTCTTC. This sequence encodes CASSLSVHSYNEQFF.

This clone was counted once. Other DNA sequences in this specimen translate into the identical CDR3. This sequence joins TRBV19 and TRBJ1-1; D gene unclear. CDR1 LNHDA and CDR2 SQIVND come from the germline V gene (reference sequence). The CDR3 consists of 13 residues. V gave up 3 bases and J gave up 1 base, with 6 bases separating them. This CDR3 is CASSILANTEAFF. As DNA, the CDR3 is TGTGCCAGTAGTATCTTGGCGAACACTGAAGCTTTCTTT. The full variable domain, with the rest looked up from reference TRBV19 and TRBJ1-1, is DGGITQSPKYLFRKEGQNVTLSCEQNLNHDAMYWYRQDPGQGLRLIYYSQIVNDFQKGDIAEGYSVSREKKESFPLTVTSAQKNPTAFYLCASSILANTEAFFGQGTRLTVV.